In its sample, the clone carrying this TCR beta chain is medium-sized (0.01 to 0.1%). Its antigen remains unknown. The data were taken from a study of T-cell reconstitution after alpha-beta-depleted transplantation in children. Study-level points and caveats: Alpha-beta T cells about two months after transplant reportedly derived from several hundred expanded graft clones. Elevated TCRbeta diversity at day 60 was traced, in some patients, to surviving recipient T cells and thymic progenitors. A year had passed since transplant, and T-cell counts and diversity by then came mostly from newly produced T cells.

The trim removed 5 bases at V and 1 base at J, leaving 7 bases unmatched. The CDR3 extends over 16 amino acids. Germline loops: CDR1 LGHDT, CDR2 YNNKEL (reference sequence). Molecular barcoding with unique molecular identifiers was used for the TCRbeta library. TCRdb independently ran MiXCR on the PCR reads; one entry per CDR3 protein. Here the sample spans 7,500 to 9,500 distinct CDR3 sequences, 30% being singletons. The sample consisted of peripheral blood, taken 60 days after TCRalphabeta/CD19-depleted stem cell transplant. V usage is TRBV3-1 and J usage is TRBJ2-1, with TRBD1 identical over 8 bases. The sequence was collected from a boy under two years old who had a stem cell transplant for SCID, so the T cells may come from the graft donor. CDR3 loop: CASSTRDRRSYNEQFF. For the CDR3, the DNA is TGTGCCAGCAGCACGCGGGACAGGCGGTCCTACAATGAGCAGTTCTTC.